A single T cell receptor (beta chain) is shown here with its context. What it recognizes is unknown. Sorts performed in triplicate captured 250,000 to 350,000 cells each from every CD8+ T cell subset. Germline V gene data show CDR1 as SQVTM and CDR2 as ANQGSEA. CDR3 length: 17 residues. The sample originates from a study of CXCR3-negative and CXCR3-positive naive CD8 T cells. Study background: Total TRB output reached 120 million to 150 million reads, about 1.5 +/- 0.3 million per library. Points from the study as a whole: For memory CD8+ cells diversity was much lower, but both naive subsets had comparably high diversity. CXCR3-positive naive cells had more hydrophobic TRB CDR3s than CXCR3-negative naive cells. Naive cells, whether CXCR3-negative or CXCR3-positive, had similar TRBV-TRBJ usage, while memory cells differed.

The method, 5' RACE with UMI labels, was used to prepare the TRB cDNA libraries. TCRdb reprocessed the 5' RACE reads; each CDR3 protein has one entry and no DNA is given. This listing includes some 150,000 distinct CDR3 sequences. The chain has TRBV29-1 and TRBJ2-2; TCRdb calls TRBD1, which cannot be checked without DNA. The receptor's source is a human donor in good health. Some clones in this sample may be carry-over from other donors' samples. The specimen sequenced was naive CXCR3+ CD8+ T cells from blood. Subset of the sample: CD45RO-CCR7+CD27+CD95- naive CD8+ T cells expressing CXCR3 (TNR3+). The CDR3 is CSVQGPTGGLNTGELFF.